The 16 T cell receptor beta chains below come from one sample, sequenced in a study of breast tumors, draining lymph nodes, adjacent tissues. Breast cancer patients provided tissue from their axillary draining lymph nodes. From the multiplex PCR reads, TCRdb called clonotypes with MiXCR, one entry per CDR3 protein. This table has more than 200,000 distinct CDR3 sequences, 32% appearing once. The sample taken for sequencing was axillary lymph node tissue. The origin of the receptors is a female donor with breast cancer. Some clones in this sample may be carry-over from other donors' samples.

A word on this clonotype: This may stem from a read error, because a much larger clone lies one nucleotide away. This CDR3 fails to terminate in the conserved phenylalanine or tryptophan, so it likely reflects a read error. CDR3 sequence: CASPGQGGCTPLHL. Here the CDR3 DNA reads TGCGCCAGCCCCGGACAGGGAGGATGCACACCCCTCCACCTT. The chain couples TRBV10-1 to TRBJ1-6, with 8 positions matching TRBD1. The CDR3 runs to 14 residues. Germline CDR1 WNHNN, CDR2 SYGVQD (reference sequence). The V gene end was trimmed by 8 bases and the J gene end by 11 bases; junction bases not matched to a gene: 11.

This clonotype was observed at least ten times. The CDR3 coding sequence is TGCGCCAGCAGCATACAGGGGACGGGCGAGCAGTACTTC. Protein product: CASSIQGTGEQYF. The chain employs TRBV5-1 and TRBJ2-7; 7 bases agree with TRBD1. With 4 bases clipped from V and 6 bases from J, the junction kept 7 bases outside the gene matches. The length of the CDR3 is 13 residues. Germline V lookup: CDR1 SGHRS, CDR2 YFSETQ. Full variable domain (rest looked up from reference TRBV5-1 and TRBJ2-7): KAGVTQTPRYLIKTRGQQVTLSCSPISGHRSVSWYQQTPGQGLQFLFEYFSETQRNKGNFPGRFSGRQFSNSRSEMNVSTLELGDSALYLCASSIQGTGEQYFGPGTRLTVT.

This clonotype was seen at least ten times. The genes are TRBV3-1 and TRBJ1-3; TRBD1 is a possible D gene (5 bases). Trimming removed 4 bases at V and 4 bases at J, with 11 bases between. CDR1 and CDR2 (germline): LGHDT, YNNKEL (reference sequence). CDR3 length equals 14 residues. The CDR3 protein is CASSLQGAGNTIYF. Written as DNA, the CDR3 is TGTGCCAGCAGCCTTCAGGGAGCCGGAAACACCATATATTTT.

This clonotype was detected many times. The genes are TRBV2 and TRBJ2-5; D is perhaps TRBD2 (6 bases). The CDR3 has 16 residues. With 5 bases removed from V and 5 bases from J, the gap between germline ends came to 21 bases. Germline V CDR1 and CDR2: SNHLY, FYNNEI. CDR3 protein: CASSFGSGRKGETQYF. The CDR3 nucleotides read TGTGCCAGCAGTTTCGGTAGCGGCAGAAAGGGGGAGACCCAGTACTTC.

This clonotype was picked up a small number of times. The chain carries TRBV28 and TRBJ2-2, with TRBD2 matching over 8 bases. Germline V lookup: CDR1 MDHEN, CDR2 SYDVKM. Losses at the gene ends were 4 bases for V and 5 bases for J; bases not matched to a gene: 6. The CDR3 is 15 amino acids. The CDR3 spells CASSSTGGRTGELFF. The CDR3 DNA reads TGTGCCAGCAGTTCGACGGGAGGGAGAACCGGGGAGCTGTTTTTT.

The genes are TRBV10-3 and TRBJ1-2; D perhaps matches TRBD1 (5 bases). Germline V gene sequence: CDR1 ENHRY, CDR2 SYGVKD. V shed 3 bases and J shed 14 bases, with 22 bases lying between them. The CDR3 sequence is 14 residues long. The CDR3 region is CAISDRDVKDGQTF. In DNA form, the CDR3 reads TGTGCCATCAGTGACCGGGACGTTAAGGATGGCCAAACCTTC.

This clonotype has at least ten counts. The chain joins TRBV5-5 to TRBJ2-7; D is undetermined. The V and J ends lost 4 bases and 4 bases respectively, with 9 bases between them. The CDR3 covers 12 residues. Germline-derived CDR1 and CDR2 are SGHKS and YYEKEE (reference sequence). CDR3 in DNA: TGTGCCAGCAGCACCACTCCTTACGAGCAGTACTTC. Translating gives CASSTTPYEQYF.

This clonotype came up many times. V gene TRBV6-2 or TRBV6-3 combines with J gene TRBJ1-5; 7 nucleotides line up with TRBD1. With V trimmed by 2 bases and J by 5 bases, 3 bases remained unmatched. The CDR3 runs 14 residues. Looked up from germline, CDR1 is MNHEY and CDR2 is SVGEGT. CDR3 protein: CASSYVRGDQPQHF. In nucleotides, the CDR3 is TGTGCCAGCAGTTACGTCAGGGGGGATCAGCCCCAGCATTTT.

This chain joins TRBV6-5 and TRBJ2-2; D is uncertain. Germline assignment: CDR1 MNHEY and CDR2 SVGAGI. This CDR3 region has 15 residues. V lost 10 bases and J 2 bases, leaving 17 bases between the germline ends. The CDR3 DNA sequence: TGTGCCACCCTCCCAGAGCGCAAAAACACCGGGGAGCTGTTTTTT. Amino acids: CATLPERKNTGELFF.

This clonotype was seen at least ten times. The CDR3 DNA is TGTGCCAGCTCACCACCAGGGAGGGTAGAGACCCAGTACTTC. Translation gives CASSPPGRVETQYF. This chain joins TRBV18 and TRBJ2-5; TRBD2 aligns across 7 bases. Germline V lookup: CDR1 KGHSH, CDR2 LQKENI. The V and J ends lost 0 bases and 4 bases, in that order; junction bases with no gene match: 2. The CDR3 is 14 residues long.

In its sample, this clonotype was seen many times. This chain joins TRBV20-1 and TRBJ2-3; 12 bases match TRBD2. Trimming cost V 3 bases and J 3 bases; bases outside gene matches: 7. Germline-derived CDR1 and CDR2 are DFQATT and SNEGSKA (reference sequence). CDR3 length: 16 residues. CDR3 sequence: CSARRLLAGGTDTQYF. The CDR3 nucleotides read TGCAGTGCTAGGCGGTTACTAGCGGGAGGAACAGATACGCAGTATTTT.

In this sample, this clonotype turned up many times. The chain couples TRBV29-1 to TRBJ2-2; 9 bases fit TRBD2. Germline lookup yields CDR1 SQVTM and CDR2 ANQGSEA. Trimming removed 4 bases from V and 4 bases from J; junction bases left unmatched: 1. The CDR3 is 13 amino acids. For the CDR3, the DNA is TGCAGCGTTGTTAGCGGGGGCACCGGGGAGCTGTTTTTT. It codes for CSVVSGGTGELFF.

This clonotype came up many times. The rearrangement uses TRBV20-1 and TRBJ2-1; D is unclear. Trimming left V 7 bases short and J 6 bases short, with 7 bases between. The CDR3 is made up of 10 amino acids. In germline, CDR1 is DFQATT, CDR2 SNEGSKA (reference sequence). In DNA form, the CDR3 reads TGCAGTGTGCAATCCAATGAGCAGTTCTTC. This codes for CSVQSNEQFF.

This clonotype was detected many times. As DNA, the CDR3 is TGTGCCAGCAGCTTAGGTCGGTCGGGGTCACCCCTCCACTTT. Protein product: CASSLGRSGSPLHF. This chain connects TRBV11-2 to TRBJ1-6, with D uncertain. The CDR3 runs to 14 residues. Trimming pared 1 base from V and 10 bases from J, leaving 11 bases between. The germline gives CDR1 SGHAT, CDR2 FQNNGV. The full variable domain, rest sourced from reference TRBV11-2 and TRBJ1-6, is EAGVAQSPRYKIIEKRQSVAFWCNPISGHATLYWYQQILGQGPKLLIQFQNNGVVDDSQLPKDRFSAERLKGVDSTLKIQPAKLEDSAVYLCASSLGRSGSPLHFGNGTRLTVT.

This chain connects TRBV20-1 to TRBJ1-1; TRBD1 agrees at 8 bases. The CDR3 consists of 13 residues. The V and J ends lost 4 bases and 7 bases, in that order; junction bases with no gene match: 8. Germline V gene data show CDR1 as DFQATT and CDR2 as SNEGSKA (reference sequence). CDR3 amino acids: CSATGGAADEAFF. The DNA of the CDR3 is TGCAGTGCTACAGGGGGCGCAGCCGATGAAGCTTTCTTT.

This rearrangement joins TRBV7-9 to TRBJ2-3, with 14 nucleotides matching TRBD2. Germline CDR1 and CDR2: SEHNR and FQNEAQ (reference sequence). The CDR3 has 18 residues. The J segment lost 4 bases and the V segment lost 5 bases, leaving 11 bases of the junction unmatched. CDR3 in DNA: TGTGCCAGCAGCCCAGCCCGACTAGCGGGAGGGCCGGCAGATACGCAGTATTTT. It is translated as CASSPARLAGGPADTQYF.